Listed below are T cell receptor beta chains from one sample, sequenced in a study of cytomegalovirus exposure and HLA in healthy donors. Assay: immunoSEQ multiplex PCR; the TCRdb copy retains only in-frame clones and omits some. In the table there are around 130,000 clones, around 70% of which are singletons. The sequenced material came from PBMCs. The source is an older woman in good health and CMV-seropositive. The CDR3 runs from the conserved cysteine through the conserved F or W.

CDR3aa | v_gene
CATPQGSNTEAFF | TRBV2
CASSYSVGGAGYGYTF | TRBV6-5
CASSYSGGVRPQHF | TRBV6-5
CASNTYQPPGEKLFF | TRBV19
CASSPRGTVEHLGEAFF | TRBV11-3
CASRPWGGVNEQYF | TRBV27
CASSQLGARYGYTF | TRBV14
CASTGGIETQYF | TRBV6-6
CASSQGGGPETQYF | TRBV4-1
CASSLGDSSSYNEQFF | TRBV11-2
CASSEAAQYF | TRBV2
CASSPNGGRDGYTF | TRBV18
CASSFQFGGLGTEAFF | TRBV2